This TCR beta chain was found in a study of blood T cell repertoires in COVID-19. This CDR3 is built from 13 residues. V lost 6 bases, J lost 1 base, and 9 bases lay in between. CDR1 is SGHTA and CDR2 is FQGNSA in the germline V gene. Profiled with immunoSEQ multiplex PCR; TCRdb holds only in-frame clones, not every one. This repertoire shows about 300,000 clones, approximately 86% found once; its top ten account for about 1.2%. The receptor comes from a man between 65 and 85 years old with acute or convalescent COVID-19. This chain links TRBV7-2 with TRBJ1-1, with D tentatively TRBD1 (5 bases). The sequenced material came from peripheral blood. CDR3 amino acids: CASSYDRNTEAFF. The CDR3 region has the DNA TGTGCCAGCAGTTATGACAGGAACACTGAAGCTTTCTTT.